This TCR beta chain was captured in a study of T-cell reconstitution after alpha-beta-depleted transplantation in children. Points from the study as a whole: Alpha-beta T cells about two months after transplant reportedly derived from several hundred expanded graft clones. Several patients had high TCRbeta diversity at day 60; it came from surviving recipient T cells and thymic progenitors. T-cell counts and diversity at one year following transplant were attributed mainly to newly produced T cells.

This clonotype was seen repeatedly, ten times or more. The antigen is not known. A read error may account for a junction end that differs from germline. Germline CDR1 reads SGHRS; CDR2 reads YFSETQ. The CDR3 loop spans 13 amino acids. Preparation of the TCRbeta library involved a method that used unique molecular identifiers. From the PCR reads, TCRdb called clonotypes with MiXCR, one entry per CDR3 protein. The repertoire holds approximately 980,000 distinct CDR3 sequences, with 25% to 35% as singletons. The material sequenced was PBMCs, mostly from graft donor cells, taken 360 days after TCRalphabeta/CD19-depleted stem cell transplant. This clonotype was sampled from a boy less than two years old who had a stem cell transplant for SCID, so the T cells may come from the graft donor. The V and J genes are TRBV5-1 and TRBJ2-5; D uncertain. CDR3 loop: CASSLGSGETQYF. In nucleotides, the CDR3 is TGTGCCAGCAGTTTGGGCAGTGGGGAGACCCAGTACTTC.